The T cell receptor (beta chain) described here comes from a study of T cell repertoires in cytomegalovirus infection. Study-level information: It can be stated that public TCR beta signatures indicated CMV infection as well as a matching HLA type.

TCRdb re-analysed the reads in MiXCR, keeping a single row per CDR3 protein. The data contain around 530,000 distinct CDR3 sequences, about 26% of them singletons. This clonotype was detected a few times. A much larger clone is a single base away; this may be a read error. The source material was PBMCs. The sequence derives from a human donor in good health (CMV status not recorded). Some clones in this sample may be carry-over from other donors' samples.

This chain's CDR3 is CASSLVAENTEAFF. As DNA, the CDR3 is TGTGCCAGCAGCTTAGTTGCAGAGAACACTGAAGCTTTCTTT. The gene calls are TRBV7-9 and TRBJ1-1; D gene ambiguous. CDR3 length: 14 amino acids. Trimming took 1 base from V and 1 from J, leaving 7 bases between them. Germline values: CDR1 SEHNR, CDR2 FQNEAQ (reference sequence).